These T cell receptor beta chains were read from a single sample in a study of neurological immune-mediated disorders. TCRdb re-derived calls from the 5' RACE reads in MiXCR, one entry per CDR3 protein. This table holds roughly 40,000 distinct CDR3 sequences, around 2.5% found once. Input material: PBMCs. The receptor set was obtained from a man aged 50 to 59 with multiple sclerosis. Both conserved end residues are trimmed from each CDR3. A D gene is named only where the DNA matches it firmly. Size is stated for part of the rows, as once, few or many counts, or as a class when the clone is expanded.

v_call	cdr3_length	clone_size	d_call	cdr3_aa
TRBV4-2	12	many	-	ASSQEWGGQPQH
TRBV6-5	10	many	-	ASSSFGETQY
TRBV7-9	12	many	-	ASSLGTVNTEAF
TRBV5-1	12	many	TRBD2	ASSSGTITDTQY
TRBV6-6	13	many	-	ASIPTDSSYNEQF
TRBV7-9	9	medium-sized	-	ASSLTGSYT
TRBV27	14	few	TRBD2	ASSYDYAGGNNEQF
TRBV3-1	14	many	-	ASSPGTPRSSYEQY
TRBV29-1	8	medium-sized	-	SPNTGELF
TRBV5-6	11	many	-	ASSLGGTLEQY
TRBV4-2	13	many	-	ASSQGSVRNTEAF
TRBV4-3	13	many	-	ASSQGVRQNEKLF
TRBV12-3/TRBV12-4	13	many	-	ASSLSPRQDTEAF
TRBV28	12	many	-	ASSRGLLQETQY
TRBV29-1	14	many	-	SARGDQRGSTDTQY
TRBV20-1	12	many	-	SARDIGQGTEAF
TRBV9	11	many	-	ASSVAVGDEQY
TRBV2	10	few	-	ASSANSPEAF
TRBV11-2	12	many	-	ASSLDNTFYEQY
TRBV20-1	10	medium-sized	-	SAPQLNTEAF
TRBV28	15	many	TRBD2	ASSYGTSGGQRVEQF
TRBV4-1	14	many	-	ASSQDWTVTTGELF
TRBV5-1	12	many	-	ASREVANTGELF
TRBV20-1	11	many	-	SAGPESADTQY
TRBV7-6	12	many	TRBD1	ASSWTGANSPLH
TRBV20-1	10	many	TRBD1	SARTGTDTIY
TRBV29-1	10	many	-	SGDNRGNEQF
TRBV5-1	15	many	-	ASSRESWGGDQETQY
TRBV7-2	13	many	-	ASSLGARDNEKLF
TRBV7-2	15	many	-	ASSLVLYEPQADEQF
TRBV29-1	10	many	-	SFAELRQTQY
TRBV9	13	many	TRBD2	ASSVNGGSYNEQF
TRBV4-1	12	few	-	ASSQAAGAYEQY
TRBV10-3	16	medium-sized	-	AISDSLTEVSGANVLT
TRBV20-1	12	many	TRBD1	RPQGEALGQPQH
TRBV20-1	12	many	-	SARDGRGSEKLF
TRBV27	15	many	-	ASSPINSNSGANVLT
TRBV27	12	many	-	ASSFMGAGEKLF
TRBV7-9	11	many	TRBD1	ASSWDRTDTQY
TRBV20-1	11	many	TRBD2	SALGLAGEHEY
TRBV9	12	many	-	ASSTPGVYNEQF
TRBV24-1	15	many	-	ATSDLQSLGTYNEQF
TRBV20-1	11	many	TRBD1	SAWTGITYEQY
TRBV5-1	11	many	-	ASSLETGYGYT
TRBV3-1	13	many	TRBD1	ASSQAEQGANIQY
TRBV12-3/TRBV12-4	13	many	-	ASSWAGSSYNEQF
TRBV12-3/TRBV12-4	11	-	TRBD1	ASRYDRDREQY
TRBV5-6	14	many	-	ASSYYRASGANVLT
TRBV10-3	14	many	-	AISEFGGLGNEKLF
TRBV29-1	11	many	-	SVEGSGRTEAF
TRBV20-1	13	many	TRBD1	SARGDRGGTDTQY
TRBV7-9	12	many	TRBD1	ASSSGTGSFEQY
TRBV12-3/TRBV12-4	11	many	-	ASSFLSQETQY
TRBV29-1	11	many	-	SAVGLVGGELF
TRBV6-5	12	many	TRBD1	ASSYTTGADTQY